These 19 T cell receptor beta chains were sequenced from one sample in a study of blood T cell repertoires in COVID-19. Sequenced by immunoSEQ multiplex PCR; TCRdb stores in-frame clones only, minus some. This table has 150,000 to 200,000 clones, about 83% appearing once. Sequenced: peripheral blood. The origin of the receptors is a woman between 70 and 85 years old with COVID-19, enrolled during active disease.

This chain joins TRBV9 and TRBJ2-5, with D tentatively TRBD2 (5 bases). The germline V gene has CDR1 SGDLS and CDR2 YYNGEE. CDR3 length equals 15 residues. Trimming removed 6 bases at V and 5 bases at J, with 20 bases between. CDR3 in DNA: TGTGCCAGCACCATCGGGCAGACGAGGAGGGAGACCCAGTACTTC. Protein: CASTIGQTRRETQYF. The variable domain in full, with the rest retrieved from reference TRBV9 and TRBJ2-5, is DSGVTQTPKHLITATGQRVTLRCSPRSGDLSVYWYQQSLDQGLQFLIQYYNGEERAKGNILERFSAQQFPDLHSELNLSSLELGDSALYFCASTIGQTRRETQYFGPGTRLLVL.

This clone appeared a single time. This chain links TRBV5-1 with TRBJ2-7; 8 positions match TRBD1. With 1 base clipped from V and 3 bases from J, the junction kept 6 bases outside the gene matches. Germline V CDR1 and CDR2: SGHRS, YFSETQ. The CDR3 is 15 amino acids. CDR3 DNA: TGCGCCAGCAGCTTGTCCGGACAGGGCATCTACGAGCAGTACTTC. Translation gives CASSLSGQGIYEQYF. The whole variable domain, filled in from reference TRBV5-1 and TRBJ2-7, reads KAGVTQTPRYLIKTRGQQVTLSCSPISGHRSVSWYQQTPGQGLQFLFEYFSETQRNKGNFPGRFSGRQFSNSRSEMNVSTLELGDSALYLCASSLSGQGIYEQYFGPGTRLTVT.

The V and J genes are TRBV19 and TRBJ2-3, with D unclear. This CDR3 has 13 amino acids. Per the germline V gene, CDR1 is LNHDA and CDR2 is SQIVND (reference sequence). The V end lost 7 bases, the J end lost 0 bases, and 8 bases lay between the germline ends. CDR3 protein: CASTPTSTDTQYF. The CDR3 region has the DNA TGTGCCAGTACCCCCACTAGCACAGATACGCAGTATTTT.

V gene TRBV5-5 combines with J gene TRBJ2-7; a weak D match, TRBD2 (5 bases). Germline CDR1 SGHKS, CDR2 YYEKEE (reference sequence). Trimming took off 2 bases at V and 1 base at J, with 13 bases between the two ends. The CDR3 extends over 15 amino acids. The CDR3 protein is CASSFVAPLSYEQYF. DNA of the CDR3: TGTGCCAGCAGCTTTGTAGCGCCCCTTTCCTACGAGCAGTACTTC.

The chain employs TRBV12-3 or TRBV12-4 and TRBJ1-5, with 7 nucleotides matching TRBD1. This CDR3 has 13 amino acids. With V trimmed by 6 bases and J by 7 bases, 6 bases remained unmatched. The CDR3 sequence: CASSRQGDQPQHF. Here the CDR3 DNA reads TGTGCCAGCAGCCGACAGGGCGACCAGCCCCAGCATTTT.

The rearrangement uses TRBV28 and TRBJ1-4; TRBD1 matches at 7 bases. The V gene end was trimmed by 6 bases and the J gene end by 1 base; junction bases not matched to a gene: 2. Germline V CDR1 and CDR2: MDHEN, SYDVKM. This CDR3 has 14 amino acids. The CDR3 region has the DNA TGTGCCAGCAGAACAGGGGTAACTAATGAAAAACTGTTTTTT. Translation: CASRTGVTNEKLFF. The full variable domain, with the rest looked up from reference TRBV28 and TRBJ1-4, is DVKVTQSSRYLVKRTGEKVFLECVQDMDHENMFWYRQDPGLGLRLIYFSYDVKMKEKGDIPEGYSVSREKKERFSLILESASTNQTSMYLCASRTGVTNEKLFFGSGTQLSVL.

The V gene is TRBV5-3, the J gene TRBJ2-2; 7 bases are a match to TRBD2. TRBV5-3 falls under the ORF class, with uncertain function. Losses at the gene ends were 2 bases for V and 2 bases for J; bases not matched to a gene: 9. This CDR3 region has 17 residues. The CDR3 reads CARSLRREPSNTGELFF. The CDR3 DNA is TGTGCCAGAAGCTTAAGGCGGGAGCCCTCAAACACCGGGGAGCTGTTTTTT.

The chain is built from TRBV5-8 and TRBJ2-5; TRBD2 is a possible D gene (6 bases). With 0 bases removed from V and 4 bases from J, the gap between germline ends came to 19 bases. From germline, CDR1 is SGHTS and CDR2 YDEGEE. This CDR3 is 17 amino acids long. The DNA of the CDR3 is TGTGCCAGCAGCTTGGTGAAGTCCTCACTAGCTCCAGAGACCCAGTACTTC. Amino acid sequence: CASSLVKSSLAPETQYF.

The rearrangement joins TRBV10-3 to TRBJ2-1; 8 positions agree with TRBD1. The CDR3 is 13 residues long. V lost 7 bases, J lost 5 bases, and 4 bases stayed unmatched. Germline V lookup: CDR1 ENHRY, CDR2 SYGVKD. CDR3 sequence (DNA): TGTGCCATCAAGGGACAGGATGACAATGAGCAGTTCTTC. This translates into CAIKGQDDNEQFF.

V usage is TRBV20-1 and J usage is TRBJ2-3; D is undetermined. The V end was cut by 1 base, the J end by 5 bases, with 4 bases between. The germline V gene has CDR1 DFQATT and CDR2 SNEGSKA (reference sequence). The CDR3 totals 11 residues. Here the CDR3 DNA reads TGCAGTGCTAGAGTAGTAGATACGCAGTATTTT. Translated, it gives CSARVVDTQYF.

The chain couples TRBV6-5 to TRBJ2-1; 8 bases agree with TRBD2. Germline CDR1 MNHEY, CDR2 SVGAGI. The CDR3 is made up of 16 amino acids. Germline trimming cut 2 bases from V and 8 bases from J; bases unmatched to any gene: 11. CDR3 protein: CASSYRAGGGTYEQFF. In nucleotides, the CDR3 is TGTGCCAGCAGTTACCGGGCGGGAGGAGGCACGTATGAGCAGTTCTTC.

The gene calls are TRBV7-9 and TRBJ2-7; D possibly corresponds to TRBD2 (6 bases). The germline V gene encodes CDR1 SEHNR and CDR2 FQNEAQ (reference sequence). This CDR3 spans 12 amino acids. V was cut by 3 bases and J by 6 bases, with 9 bases left in between. CDR3 DNA: TGTGCCAGCAGCTTTGGGAGGTCCGAGCAGTACTTC. Encoded protein: CASSFGRSEQYF.

The chain couples TRBV19 to TRBJ2-2, with 9 bases lining up with TRBD2. CDR3 length: 16 amino acids. Germline CDR1 LNHDA, CDR2 SQIVND (reference sequence). Trimming removed 2 bases from V and 7 bases from J; junction bases left unmatched: 8. CDR3 region: CASSISGLAGGGELFF. As DNA, the CDR3 is TGTGCCAGTAGTATATCGGGACTAGCAGGAGGCGGGGAGCTGTTTTTT.

The CDR3 region is CAISESVQVQETQYF. CDR3 in DNA: TGTGCCATCAGTGAGTCGGTACAGGTCCAAGAGACCCAGTACTTC. The chain combines TRBV10-3 with TRBJ2-5, with a weak D call TRBD1 (5 bases). The CDR3 consists of 15 residues. Germline lookup yields CDR1 ENHRY and CDR2 SYGVKD. The V and J ends lost 0 bases and 1 base respectively, with 9 bases between them.

J is TRBJ2-3 and V is TRBV6-4; weak D call: TRBD1 (5 bases). Germline V gene sequence: CDR1 MRHNA, CDR2 SNTAGT. The CDR3 runs 15 residues. Trimming removed 6 bases at V and 3 bases at J, with 16 bases between. CDR3 sequence: CASSRSIQGTDTQYF. The DNA for the CDR3 is TGTGCCAGCAGCCGCAGCATCCAGGGAACAGATACGCAGTATTTT.

The V and J genes are TRBV4-3 and TRBJ1-6, with 11 bases fitting TRBD1. The CDR3 loop spans 14 amino acids. V was clipped by 7 bases and J by 10 bases; unmatched bases: 6. The V gene's germline CDR1 is LGHNA and CDR2 YSLEER. CDR3 nucleotides: TGCGCCAGCAACCAGGGACAGGGGGGATCACCCCTCCACTTT. This codes for CASNQGQGGSPLHF.

The chain is built from TRBV7-9 and TRBJ1-4; 7 bases are shared with TRBD1. V gave up 1 base and J gave up 7 bases; unmatched junction bases: 9. The CDR3 extends over 16 amino acids. Germline CDR1 reads SEHNR; CDR2 reads FQNEAQ (reference sequence). The CDR3 sequence is CASSLVQGGAFEKLFF. CDR3 DNA sequence: TGTGCCAGCAGCTTAGTCCAGGGGGGCGCATTTGAAAAACTGTTTTTT.

This chain joins TRBV9 and TRBJ2-1, with 11 bases that match TRBD1. The CDR3 is made up of 18 amino acids. Losses at the gene ends were 0 bases for V and 9 bases for J; bases not matched to a gene: 14. CDR1 and CDR2 (germline): SGDLS, YYNGEE. CDR3 loop: CASSVVGFPGQGESEQFF. The CDR3 DNA is TGTGCCAGCAGCGTAGTTGGATTCCCGGGACAGGGGGAAAGTGAGCAGTTCTTC.

The chain recombines TRBV5-1 with TRBJ2-3, with 7 bases fitting TRBD2. V trimming: 2 bases; J trimming: 7 bases; junction bases outside the gene matches: 13. The CDR3 totals 16 residues. The germline V gene encodes CDR1 SGHRS and CDR2 YFSETQ. This CDR3 reads CASSFRLARGGNTQYF. In DNA, the CDR3 is TGCGCCAGCAGCTTCCGCCTAGCCCGGGGAGGGAATACGCAGTATTTT.